The clone carrying this TCR beta chain came up many times. This CDR3 is 11 amino acids long. The germline V gene has CDR1 MDHEN and CDR2 SYDVKM. V lost 10 bases and J 1 base, leaving 8 bases between the germline ends. These data are taken from a study of read filtering for tumor transcriptome and immune sequencing. Background on the study: RNA-seq yielded only 85 to 1273 TCR reads, IR-seq about 4 to 10.27 million.

From roughly 390 ng of RNA, a library with molecular barcoded alpha/delta and beta/gamma adaptors was made. Using its own MiXCR run on the reads, TCRdb lists one record per CDR3 protein. The profile covers 57,000 or so distinct CDR3 sequences, with about a fifth appearing a single time and about 14% taken by the ten largest. The origin of this receptor is a donor at least 40 years old with multiple myeloma. The sample comprised a population of CD138-negative cells sorted from bone marrow. The chain recombines TRBV28 with TRBJ2-7; the D is unclear. CDR3 sequence (DNA): TGTGCCACCTCAGGATCCTACGAGCAGTACTTC. Its protein is CATSGSYEQYF.